Here is one T cell receptor (beta chain) with its context. This CDR3 has 14 amino acids. V lost 6 bases to trimming and J lost 7 bases; unmatched junction nucleotides: 9. CDR1 and CDR2 from the germline V gene are SGHVS and FQNEAQ. Per the study methods: Amplifying reference gene primers gave estimates of nucleated cell counts. Using immunoSEQ multiplex PCR, the repertoire was profiled, and TCRdb retains in-frame clones only, with some absent. The V and J calls and clone size are taken from that table; D and trimming were inferred from the DNA. There are some 210,000 clones in the sample; around 82% occur only once, and 2.9% lies in the top ten. These data are taken from a study of blood T cell repertoires in COVID-19. As for the study in general: Sites across the United States, Italy and Spain contributed samples from acute and convalescent COVID-19. In each case, the material was cDNA or gDNA derived from T cells, B-cell-depleted T cells, or PBMCs.

The V gene is TRBV7-8, the J gene TRBJ1-2; 9 bases are a match to TRBD1. The source of this sequence is a man between 50 and 59 years old with active or convalescent COVID-19. Material: peripheral blood. CDR3 amino acids: CASRGLQGAGGYTF. DNA of the CDR3: TGTGCCAGCAGGGGGCTACAGGGGGCCGGTGGCTACACCTTC.